One sample yielded the 3 T cell receptor beta chains listed below, sequenced in a study of CXCR3-negative and CXCR3-positive naive CD8 T cells. Points from the study as a whole: Greater hydrophobicity was found in TRB CDR3s of CXCR3-positive naive cells than of CXCR3-negative naive cells.

Their recognized antigens are unknown. The study made its TRB cDNA libraries by 5' RACE, adding UMI labels. Reprocessing the 5' RACE reads, TCRdb reports a single entry for every CDR3 protein and omits DNA. The sample table includes over 150,000 distinct CDR3 sequences. The sequencing sample was made of naive CXCR3+ CD8+ T cells from blood. The subset was: CD45RO-CCR7+CD27+CD95- naive CD8+ T cells expressing CXCR3 (TNR3+). Receptors originate from a human donor in good health. Some clones in this sample may be carry-over from other donors' samples.

This chain joins TRBV5-5 and TRBJ2-2; TCRdb's D gene call, TRBD1, goes unchecked for lack of DNA. In germline, CDR1 is SGHKS, CDR2 YYEKEE (reference sequence). This CDR3 has 17 residues. CDR3: CASSLPWRDSNTGELFF.

The CDR3 spells CSAREGLENYEQYF. This chain links TRBV20-1 with TRBJ2-7; TCRdb lists TRBD2, though no DNA is available to test this call. Germline lookup yields CDR1 DFQATT and CDR2 SNEGSKA (reference sequence). CDR3 size: 14 residues.

The chain is built from TRBV14 and TRBJ2-1; lacking DNA, the TRBD2 call made by TCRdb goes unchecked. The CDR3 is 16 amino acids. In germline, CDR1 is SGHDN, CDR2 FVKESK. The CDR3 loop reads CASSQDPLGSYNEQFF. The entire variable domain, with the rest obtained from reference TRBV14 and TRBJ2-1, is as follows: EAGVTQFPSHSVIEKGQTVTLRCDPISGHDNLYWYRRVMGKEIKFLLHFVKESKQDESGMPNNRFLAERTGGTYSTLKVQPAELEDSGVYFCASSQDPLGSYNEQFFGPGTRLTVL.